These 3 T cell receptor beta chains were sequenced from one sample in a study of cytomegalovirus exposure and HLA in healthy donors. PCR used 60 Vbeta primers and 13 Jbeta primers. Sequenced by immunoSEQ multiplex PCR; TCRdb stores in-frame clones only, minus some. The table counts about 120,000 clones; 1.5% to 2% lies in the top ten. Sequences were obtained from PBMCs. The receptor set was obtained from a woman aged 40-49 years in good health and CMV-seropositive.

The chain employs TRBV5-4 and TRBJ2-2; possibly TRBD2 for D (5 bases). CDR1 and CDR2 (germline): SGHNT, YYREEE (reference sequence). V shed 0 bases and J shed 5 bases, with 11 bases lying between them. The CDR3 length is 15 residues. CDR3: CASSLDLRGTGELFF. The CDR3 nucleotides read TGTGCCAGCAGCTTGGACCTTAGAGGGACCGGGGAGCTGTTTTTT.

CDR3: CASKGLANYEQYF. In DNA, the CDR3 is TGTGCCAGCAAGGGACTAGCGAACTACGAGCAGTACTTC. The genes are TRBV6-5 and TRBJ2-7; 10 bases align to TRBD2. Trimming cost V 7 bases and J 3 bases; bases outside gene matches: 3. The CDR3 totals 13 residues. Germline assignment: CDR1 MNHEY and CDR2 SVGAGI.

The V gene is TRBV7-2, the J gene TRBJ1-1, with 7 bases matching TRBD1. V gave up 5 bases and J gave up 4 bases; unmatched junction bases: 7. This CDR3 spans 14 amino acids. Germline V gives CDR1 SGHTA, CDR2 FQGNSA. The CDR3 is CASSRQGRGTEAFF. DNA for the CDR3: TGTGCCAGCAGCCGACAGGGAAGGGGCACTGAAGCTTTCTTT.